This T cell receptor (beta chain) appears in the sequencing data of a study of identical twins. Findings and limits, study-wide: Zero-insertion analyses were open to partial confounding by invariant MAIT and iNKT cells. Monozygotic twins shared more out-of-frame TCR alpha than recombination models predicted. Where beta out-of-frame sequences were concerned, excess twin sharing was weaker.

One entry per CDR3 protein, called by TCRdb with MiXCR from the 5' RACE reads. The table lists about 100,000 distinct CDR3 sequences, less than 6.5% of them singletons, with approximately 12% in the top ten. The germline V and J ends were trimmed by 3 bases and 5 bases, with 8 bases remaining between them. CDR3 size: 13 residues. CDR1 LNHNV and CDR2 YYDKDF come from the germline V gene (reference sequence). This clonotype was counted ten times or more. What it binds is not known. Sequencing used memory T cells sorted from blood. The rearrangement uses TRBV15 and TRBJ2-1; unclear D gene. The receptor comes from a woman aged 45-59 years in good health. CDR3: CATSRGSHNEQFF. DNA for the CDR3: TGTGCCACCAGCAGGGGTTCCCACAATGAGCAGTTCTTC. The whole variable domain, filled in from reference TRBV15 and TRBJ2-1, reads DAMVIQNPRYQVTQFGKPVTLSCSQTLNHNVMYWYQQKSSQAPKLLFHYYDKDFNNEADTPDNFQSRRPNTSFCFLDIRSPGLGDTAMYLCATSRGSHNEQFFGPGTRLTVL.